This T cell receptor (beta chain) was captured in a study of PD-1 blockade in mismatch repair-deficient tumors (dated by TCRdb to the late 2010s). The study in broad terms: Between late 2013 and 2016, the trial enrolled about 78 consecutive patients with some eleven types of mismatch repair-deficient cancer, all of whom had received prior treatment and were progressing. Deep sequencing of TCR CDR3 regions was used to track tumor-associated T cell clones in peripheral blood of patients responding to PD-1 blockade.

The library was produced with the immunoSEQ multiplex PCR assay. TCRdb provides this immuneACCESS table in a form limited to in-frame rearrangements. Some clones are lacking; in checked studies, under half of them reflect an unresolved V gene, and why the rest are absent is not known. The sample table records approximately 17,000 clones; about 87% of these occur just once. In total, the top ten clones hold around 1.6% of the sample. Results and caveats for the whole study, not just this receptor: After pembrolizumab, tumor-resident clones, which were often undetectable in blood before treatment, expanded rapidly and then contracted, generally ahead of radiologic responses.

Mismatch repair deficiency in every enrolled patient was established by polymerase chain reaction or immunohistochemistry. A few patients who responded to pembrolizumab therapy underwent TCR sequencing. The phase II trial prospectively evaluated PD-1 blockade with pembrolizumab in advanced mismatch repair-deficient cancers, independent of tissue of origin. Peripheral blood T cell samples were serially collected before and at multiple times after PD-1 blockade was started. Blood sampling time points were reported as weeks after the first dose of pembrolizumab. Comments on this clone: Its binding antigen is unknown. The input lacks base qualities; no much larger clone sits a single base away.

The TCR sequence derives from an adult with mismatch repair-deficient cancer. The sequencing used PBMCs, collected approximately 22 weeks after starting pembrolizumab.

The DNA sequence is as follows: TGTGCCAGCAGTCCCGGGGACAGCAGAGAGACCCAGTACTTC. The translation is CASSPGDSRETQYF. The chain is encoded by TRBV28 joined to TRBJ2-5, with 7 central nucleotides matching TRBD1. The germline V gene gives CDR1 as MDHEN and CDR2 as SYDVKM. The CDR3 contains 14 residues, cysteine and phenylalanine counted. Only the CDR3 DNA is retained, 42 bases long and in frame from the first base. Here V drops 5 bases and J drops 4 bases, and the junction holds 7 bases not matched to any gene.